A selection of T cell receptor beta chains follows, all from one sample in a study of cytomegalovirus exposure and HLA in healthy donors. Profiling relied on immunoSEQ multiplex PCR, and the TCRdb table lists in-frame clones only, not all of them. Recorded for this sample: about 39,000 clones. Sequencing input: PBMCs. These receptors were collected from a woman aged 25-40 years in good health and CMV-seropositive. CDR3s include the opening cysteine and the closing phenylalanine or tryptophan. Fields, in order: CDR3 DNA, CDR3 protein, clone size, J gene, D gene, V gene. The D gene is left open where the match is weak. Clone sizes are given selectively: once, few, many, or a class where the clone is expanded.

DNA: TGTGCCAGCAGTTTCCAAGGAGGGGGGGCGGCTGGCTACACCTTC
CDR3: CASSFQGGGAAGYTF
size: .
J: TRBJ1-2
D: .
V: TRBV2

DNA: TGTGCCAGCAGTCCGACCGCCCATTGGACAGGGGATTCGGAGACCCAGTACTTC
CDR3: CASSPTAHWTGDSETQYF
size: .
J: TRBJ2-5
D: TRBD1
V: TRBV28

DNA: TGCGCCAGCAGCTTGGGGGACACACGCACGGAGCAGTACTTC
CDR3: CASSLGDTRTEQYF
size: .
J: TRBJ2-7
D: .
V: TRBV5-1

DNA: TGTGCCAGCAGAGACAGGTCTGGGGCCAACGTCCTGCCTTTC
CDR3: CASRDRSGANVLPF
size: .
J: TRBJ2-6
D: .
V: TRBV6-5

DNA: TGCGCCAGCAGCTTGTTCACTAGCGGGGGGTCCTACAATGAGCAGTTCTTC
CDR3: CASSLFTSGGSYNEQFF
size: .
J: TRBJ2-1
D: TRBD2
V: TRBV5-1

DNA: TGTGCCAGCAGCTTAGCAGCTCAAGAGACCCAGTACTTC
CDR3: CASSLAAQETQYF
size: .
J: TRBJ2-5
D: .
V: TRBV7-6

DNA: TGTGCCAGCAGTGAAGAAGTAGCGCTGGGGTTCTTC
CDR3: CASSEEVALGFF
size: .
J: TRBJ2-1
D: .
V: TRBV2

DNA: TGTGCCAGCAGCTTAGCGCGGGGCGGTGAAGCTTTCTTT
CDR3: CASSLARGGEAFF
size: .
J: TRBJ1-1
D: .
V: TRBV7-2

DNA: TGCGCCAGCAGCCAAGATTCTCGGGGAGCTGGAAACACCATATATTTT
CDR3: CASSQDSRGAGNTIYF
size: .
J: TRBJ1-3
D: .
V: TRBV4-1

DNA: TGCGCCAGCAGCTTGGGACATAATGAAAAACTGTTTTTT
CDR3: CASSLGHNEKLFF
size: .
J: TRBJ1-4
D: .
V: TRBV5-1

DNA: TGTGCCAGCAGCGCGGGGGGCAATGAGCAGTTCTTC
CDR3: CASSAGGNEQFF
size: .
J: TRBJ2-1
D: TRBD2
V: TRBV6-6

DNA: TGTGCCAGCAGCTTGGTTGCTGCTTCGAGCACCGGGGAGCTGTTTTTT
CDR3: CASSLVAASSTGELFF
size: .
J: TRBJ2-2
D: .
V: TRBV5-4

DNA: TGTGCCAGCAGCTTGGTAGCGGGGGGGCGAGAGACCCAGTACTTC
CDR3: CASSLVAGGRETQYF
size: .
J: TRBJ2-5
D: TRBD2
V: TRBV5-6

DNA: TGTGCCAGTTGGTCGGGGGGCCGTTTAGCTGAAGCTTTCTTT
CDR3: CASWSGGRLAEAFF
size: .
J: TRBJ1-1
D: .
V: TRBV19

DNA: TGTGCCAGTAGCTCTACAGGGAAGCCCTACGAGCAGTACTTC
CDR3: CASSSTGKPYEQYF
size: .
J: TRBJ2-7
D: .
V: TRBV19

DNA: TGTGCCAGTAGAGGTCAGGGGGGCGCGAGGATGGGGAGGAACACTGAAGCTTTCTTT
CDR3: CASRGQGGARMGRNTEAFF
size: .
J: TRBJ1-1
D: TRBD1
V: TRBV19

DNA: TGTGCCAGCAGTTACTCTCCAGGCAACACTGAAGCTTTCTTT
CDR3: CASSYSPGNTEAFF
size: .
J: TRBJ1-1
D: .
V: TRBV6-6

DNA: TGTGCCAGCAGTTACTCGGGCCTGTGGAATCAGCCCCAGCATTTT
CDR3: CASSYSGLWNQPQHF
size: .
J: TRBJ1-5
D: .
V: TRBV6-5

DNA: TGTGCCAGCAGTCTTCCGGGACAGGCCCCCTACGAGCAGTACTTC
CDR3: CASSLPGQAPYEQYF
size: .
J: TRBJ2-7
D: TRBD1
V: TRBV28

DNA: TGTGCCAGCAGCTTTCCCCAGGGGGCGAGCACTGAAGCTTTCTTT
CDR3: CASSFPQGASTEAFF
size: .
J: TRBJ1-1
D: TRBD1
V: TRBV11-3

DNA: TGTGCCAGTAGTATAGGCGGGAGTGGTAGCACTGAAGCTTTCTTT
CDR3: CASSIGGSGSTEAFF
size: large
J: TRBJ1-1
D: .
V: TRBV19

DNA: TGTGCCATCCTGAGGCGCCCTAGCACAGATACGCAGTATTTT
CDR3: CAILRRPSTDTQYF
size: .
J: TRBJ2-3
D: .
V: TRBV6-1

DNA: TGCGCCAGCAGCCCCCGGGGCGGGGACACTGAAGCTTTCTTT
CDR3: CASSPRGGDTEAFF
size: .
J: TRBJ1-1
D: .
V: TRBV5-1

DNA: TGTGCCAGCAGCTTAGCGATGGCGGGGGAGATTGGCACAGATACGCAGTATTTT
CDR3: CASSLAMAGEIGTDTQYF
size: .
J: TRBJ2-3
D: TRBD2
V: TRBV7-2

DNA: TGTGCCAGTAGTATCATCAGGGGATGGGAAGAGACCCAGTACTTC
CDR3: CASSIIRGWEETQYF
size: .
J: TRBJ2-5
D: .
V: TRBV19

DNA: TGTGCCAGCAGTGAAGTGGTAGAAGAGGGCTACACCTTC
CDR3: CASSEVVEEGYTF
size: .
J: TRBJ1-2
D: .
V: TRBV2

DNA: TGTGCCAGTAGTACCGGAGAGGGTACTGGCTACACCTTC
CDR3: CASSTGEGTGYTF
size: .
J: TRBJ1-2
D: .
V: TRBV19

DNA: TGTGCCAGCAGTGCGGGACTAGGGTTGGGGACCCAGTACTTC
CDR3: CASSAGLGLGTQYF
size: .
J: TRBJ2-5
D: TRBD2
V: TRBV28

DNA: TGCGCCAGCAGCTTAGGGGTAGGGTCCTACGAGCAGTACTTC
CDR3: CASSLGVGSYEQYF
size: .
J: TRBJ2-7
D: .
V: TRBV5-1

DNA: TGTGCCAGCTCACCAGGGGTGACAGGGTTCACTGAAGCTTTCTTT
CDR3: CASSPGVTGFTEAFF
size: .
J: TRBJ1-1
D: TRBD1
V: TRBV18

DNA: TGTGCCAACGGTCGGGACAGTAACACTGAAGCTTTCTTT
CDR3: CANGRDSNTEAFF
size: .
J: TRBJ1-1
D: TRBD1
V: TRBV18

DNA: TGTGCCAGCAGCTTAGACCGGGTTACGCAGTATTTT
CDR3: CASSLDRVTQYF
size: .
J: TRBJ2-3
D: .
V: TRBV7-2

DNA: TGTGCCAGCAGCTTGGGACAGGGATCCTACAATGAGCAGTTCTTC
CDR3: CASSLGQGSYNEQFF
size: .
J: TRBJ2-1
D: TRBD1
V: TRBV11-2

DNA: TGTGCCAGCTCACCACCGGTGGGGCTCGAGACCCAGTACTTC
CDR3: CASSPPVGLETQYF
size: .
J: TRBJ2-5
D: .
V: TRBV18

DNA: TGTGCCAGCCAAAACAGGGGGCCGGAGACCCAGTACTTC
CDR3: CASQNRGPETQYF
size: .
J: TRBJ2-5
D: TRBD1
V: TRBV6-1

DNA: TGTGCCAGCAGCTTGGCTAGGGGGTTTAATGAAAAACTGTTTTTT
CDR3: CASSLARGFNEKLFF
size: .
J: TRBJ1-4
D: .
V: TRBV5-6

DNA: TGCGCCAGCAGCTTGGGCCGGGACAGGGGTTTTGATTCACCCCTCCACTTT
CDR3: CASSLGRDRGFDSPLHF
size: .
J: TRBJ1-6
D: TRBD1
V: TRBV5-1

DNA: TGCGCCAGCAGCTTGGCCGTCGTCGGGGGGGCCTACGAGCAGTACTTC
CDR3: CASSLAVVGGAYEQYF
size: .
J: TRBJ2-7
D: TRBD2
V: TRBV5-1

DNA: TGTGCCAGCAGTTCCAGGGCTAATGAAAAACTGTTTTTT
CDR3: CASSSRANEKLFF
size: .
J: TRBJ1-4
D: .
V: TRBV6-6

DNA: TGTGCCAGCAGTCCAGGACCGGCGGGGGAGACCCAGTACTTC
CDR3: CASSPGPAGETQYF
size: .
J: TRBJ2-5
D: .
V: TRBV28

DNA: TGTGCCAGTAGTATGCTCCACAAATATCAGCCCCAGCATTTT
CDR3: CASSMLHKYQPQHF
size: .
J: TRBJ1-5
D: .
V: TRBV19

DNA: TGCGCCAGCAGCCCCGGGACGGGGGTCTCCTACAATGAGCAGTTCTTC
CDR3: CASSPGTGVSYNEQFF
size: .
J: TRBJ2-1
D: .
V: TRBV4-1

DNA: TGTGCCAGCTCCTCCCGTAGCGACGAAGGGAGCGAGCAGTTCTTC
CDR3: CASSSRSDEGSEQFF
size: .
J: TRBJ2-1
D: .
V: TRBV18

DNA: TGTGCCAGCAGCTTGGGCCAGGGGGACTATGGCTACACCTTC
CDR3: CASSLGQGDYGYTF
size: .
J: TRBJ1-2
D: TRBD1
V: TRBV7-6

DNA: TGCGCCAGCAGTGAGGACAGGGTTAGGAGAAGTGAGCAGTTCTTC
CDR3: CASSEDRVRRSEQFF
size: .
J: TRBJ2-1
D: TRBD1
V: TRBV10-1

DNA: TGTGCCAGCAGCGCCCTCGGGGTTTCTGGAAACACCATATATTTT
CDR3: CASSALGVSGNTIYF
size: .
J: TRBJ1-3
D: .
V: TRBV7-8

DNA: TGTGCCAGCAGCTTGTTTGGCGGCCTAAGTGTAGCCAAAAACATTCAGTACTTC
CDR3: CASSLFGGLSVAKNIQYF
size: .
J: TRBJ2-4
D: .
V: TRBV5-6

DNA: TGTGCCAGCAGCTTAGAGCGGCAGTCCTATAGCAATCAGCCCCAGCATTTT
CDR3: CASSLERQSYSNQPQHF
size: .
J: TRBJ1-5
D: .
V: TRBV7-4

DNA: TGTGCCTGGAGTGTAGACAGGGGGCGAGTGTTGTCGTACTTC
CDR3: CAWSVDRGRVLSYF
size: .
J: TRBJ2-4
D: TRBD1
V: TRBV30

DNA: TGTGCCAGCAACCAGGGGGTTAACTATGGCTACACCTTC
CDR3: CASNQGVNYGYTF
size: .
J: TRBJ1-2
D: TRBD1
V: TRBV28

DNA: TGTGCCAGCAGGGGACAGACTAATGAAAAACTGTTTTTT
CDR3: CASRGQTNEKLFF
size: .
J: TRBJ1-4
D: TRBD1
V: TRBV2

DNA: TGTGCCAGCAGGAGGTCAACAGGGAACCTGTTTATCGGTGAAAAACTGTTTTTT
CDR3: CASRRSTGNLFIGEKLFF
size: .
J: TRBJ1-4
D: .
V: TRBV27

DNA: TGCGCCAGCAGCTTCGGGACTAGCTCTGGGGCCAACGTCCTGACTTTC
CDR3: CASSFGTSSGANVLTF
size: .
J: TRBJ2-6
D: TRBD2
V: TRBV5-1

DNA: TGTGCCAGCAGCGCCGGGAGATTAGAGACCCAGTACTTC
CDR3: CASSAGRLETQYF
size: .
J: TRBJ2-5
D: .
V: TRBV6-1

DNA: TGTGCCAGCAAAGGGGGCAGGGGTAGGCGCGACGAGCAGTACTTC
CDR3: CASKGGRGRRDEQYF
size: .
J: TRBJ2-7
D: TRBD1
V: TRBV28

DNA: TGTGCCAGGAAACAGCATACCCAGTACTTC
CDR3: CARKQHTQYF
size: .
J: TRBJ2-5
D: .
V: TRBV6-7